These 10 T cell receptor beta chains share one sample of origin, sequenced in a study of siplizumab effects on memory and regulatory T cells. Profiling relied on immunoSEQ multiplex PCR, and the TCRdb table lists in-frame clones only, not all of them. The data show approximately 94,000 clones, with approximately 94% seen just once and 6.5% held by the top ten. The sequenced material came from CD8+ T cells sorted from blood. Receptor source: a human donor in good health.

The chain joins TRBV27 to TRBJ2-3; TRBD1 matches at 7 bases. From germline, CDR1 is MNHEY and CDR2 SMNVEV (reference sequence). The V segment lost 2 bases and the J segment 4 bases; nucleotides outside the gene matches: 6. The CDR3 covers 15 residues. The CDR3 DNA sequence: TGTGCCAGCAGTTTAGGGACAGTTTCATCAGATACGCAGTATTTT. It codes for CASSLGTVSSDTQYF.

The chain has TRBV7-9 and TRBJ1-2; a possible D gene is TRBD1 (5 bases). Trimming pared 5 bases from V and 3 bases from J, leaving 19 bases between. The CDR3 covers 16 residues. Germline V gene lookup returns CDR1 SEHNR and CDR2 FQNEAQ (reference sequence). Here the CDR3 DNA reads TGTGCCAGCAGCGCGGTTGTTGCGGGGGGTGACTATGGCTACACCTTC. Translation gives CASSAVVAGGDYGYTF.

The chain carries TRBV30 and TRBJ2-6; weak D call: TRBD1 (6 bases). Germline loops: CDR1 GTSNPN, CDR2 SVGIG (reference sequence). This CDR3 comprises 14 residues. V dropped 3 bases and J dropped 1 base, with 7 bases sitting between them. CDR3 bases: TGTGCCTGGAGCGACAGGTCTGGGGCCAACGTCCTGACTTTC. Translating it yields CAWSDRSGANVLTF.

The rearrangement joins TRBV7-8 to TRBJ1-1; TRBD1 matches 10 bases. Germline assignment: CDR1 SGHVS and CDR2 FQNEAQ. This CDR3 is built from 15 residues. V shed 5 bases and J 3 bases; nucleotides not matched to a gene: 6. The CDR3 region has the DNA TGTGCCAGCAGCCCTGAGACAGGGGGCGACACTGAAGCTTTCTTT. This sequence encodes CASSPETGGDTEAFF.

This rearrangement joins TRBV6-5 to TRBJ2-5, with 12 bases lining up with TRBD2. The CDR3 loop spans 13 amino acids. V gave up 8 bases and J gave up 3 bases; unmatched junction bases: 1. Looked up from germline, CDR1 is MNHEY and CDR2 is SVGAGI. The CDR3 spells CASRLAGEETQYF. The CDR3 DNA sequence: TGTGCCAGCCGACTAGCGGGGGAAGAGACCCAGTACTTC.

This rearrangement joins TRBV9 to TRBJ2-1, with TRBD2 matching over 9 bases. After removal of 3 bases from V and 0 bases from J, the junction contained 10 bases not matched to a gene. CDR1 and CDR2 from the germline V gene are SGDLS and YYNGEE. The CDR3 runs 18 residues. The DNA of the CDR3 is TGTGCCAGCAGCGAGTCCTGGCGGGAGGGGCACTCCTACAATGAGCAGTTCTTC. It is translated as CASSESWREGHSYNEQFF.

This chain links TRBV6-5 with TRBJ2-1, with D tentatively TRBD2 (6 bases). CDR1 is MNHEY and CDR2 is SVGAGI in the germline V gene. Trimming cost V 7 bases and J 5 bases, with 12 bases left between them. CDR3 size: 13 residues. CDR3 bases: TGTGCCAGCAACGCGGGACGCCACAATGAGCAGTTCTTC. This gives the protein CASNAGRHNEQFF.

The chain is built from TRBV4-1 and TRBJ1-3; tentatively, D is TRBD1 (6 bases). V was trimmed by 3 bases and J by 0 bases, leaving 15 bases between them. This CDR3 contains 17 residues. The germline V gene encodes CDR1 MGHRA and CDR2 YSYEKL. The CDR3 region has the DNA TGCGCCAGCAGCCAGATTGGGGGGGCATACTCTGGAAACACCATATATTTT. Protein sequence: CASSQIGGAYSGNTIYF.

The V and J genes are TRBV19 and TRBJ1-1; D may be TRBD1 (5 bases). Germline-derived CDR1 and CDR2 are LNHDA and SQIVND (reference sequence). V dropped 0 bases and J dropped 1 base, with 15 bases sitting between them. The CDR3 runs to 17 residues. The CDR3: CASSIDPRVSPNTEAFF. CDR3 DNA sequence: TGTGCCAGTAGTATAGATCCCAGGGTTTCACCGAACACTGAAGCTTTCTTT.

This rearrangement joins TRBV12-5 to TRBJ1-2; tentative D call: TRBD1 (5 bases). Germline CDR1 and CDR2: LGHNT and FRNRAP. The CDR3 spans 13 residues. V lost 7 bases and J lost 3, with 12 bases in between. CDR3 sequence: CASVDQGYYGYTF. CDR3 nucleotide sequence: TGTGCTAGTGTCGATCAGGGATACTATGGCTACACCTTC.